This TCR beta chain stems from a study of T cells in Graves' hyperthyroidism and ophthalmopathy. Study-level information: Peripheral blood was acquired at first diagnosis, ahead of any therapy whatsoever.

Ophthalmopathy cases scored 3 or more on the Clinical Activity Score and 4 or more on NOSPECS grade, with duration below 3 months. RNA transcripts provided the source from which TCR beta CDR3 regions were amplified. A set of HTBI primers served as the primers for a first-round RT-PCR of the TCR CDR3. TCRdb re-called the multiplex PCR reads with MiXCR, one entry per CDR3 protein. This sample has 500,000 to 650,000 distinct CDR3 sequences, with roughly 21% found just once. V was trimmed by 0 bases and J by 1 base, leaving 13 bases between them. Germline CDR1 reads SGDLS; CDR2 reads YYNGEE. This CDR3 has 17 residues. As concerns this clonotype: Its antigen is not known.

Study-wide points: Among clonotypes expanded in thyroid above 0.001, most were also found in blood.

V usage is TRBV9 and J usage is TRBJ2-2; possibly TRBD1 or TRBD2 for D (5 bases each). Specimen: blood. This receptor was taken from a man in his forties with Graves' ophthalmopathy. This CDR3 is CASSVAFGGVNTGELFF. CDR3 DNA sequence: TGTGCCAGCAGCGTAGCTTTTGGGGGAGTGAACACCGGGGAGCTGTTTTTT.